The sample holds many counts of the clone carrying this T cell receptor (beta chain). The antigen remains unidentified. This sample is drawn from a study of spatial heterogeneity in lung cancer. Study information: Across the raw uncorrected reads, a unique TCR and UMI combination was observed, on average, more than ten times. Study findings and constraints: Tumor TCRs that were ubiquitous and expanded showed up in blood more at resection than follow-up.

Via MiXCR, TCRdb re-called the 5' RACE reads, giving one row per CDR3 protein. The sample contains approximately 25,000 distinct CDR3 sequences, under 4% of which appear only once. Time point indicated: sample taken at primary tumor resection. Donors were some 72 untreated early-stage non-small cell lung cancer patients. Material for sequencing was whole RNA from tumor, nontumor lung or frozen PBMC, left unsorted. This CDR3 has 14 residues. Germline V gene lookup returns CDR1 SNHLY and CDR2 FYNNEI. The trim removed 4 bases at V and 4 bases at J, leaving 6 bases unmatched. This clonotype was obtained from a female donor with early-stage non-small cell lung cancer. The chain combines TRBV2 with TRBJ2-7; 8 bases align to TRBD1. The sequenced sample was PBMCs, obtained at surgery. The CDR3 nucleotides read TGTGCCAGCAGTGGGACAGGGTTTGGGTACGAGCAGTACTTC. Residues: CASSGTGFGYEQYF.